This T cell receptor (beta chain) was obtained from a study of CD8 T cells in ankylosing spondylitis. Study-wide findings and caveats: Disease-linked clones were CD8+ and relatively rare in peripheral blood. What seemed typical of ankylosing spondylitis blood was a TCR beta motif built from about 8 highly homologous variants.

From the 5' RACE reads, TCRdb called clonotypes with MiXCR, one entry per CDR3 protein. This table holds 450,000 to 550,000 distinct CDR3 sequences, about 5% found once. This clonotype showed up many times. Antigen unknown. At one end, the junction sequence differs from germline, possibly due to a read error. The clonotype comes from a male donor with ankylosing spondylitis. The sequenced sample consisted of blood, either unsorted or a sorted T cell fraction (not recorded which).

This CDR3 reads CSARGGEGSPLHF. The CDR3 bases are TGCAGTGCGAGAGGGGGGGAAGGTTCACCCCTCCACTTT. The V gene is TRBV20-1, the J gene TRBJ1-6; tentatively, D is TRBD1 (6 bases). The CDR3 extends over 13 amino acids. Germline CDR1 and CDR2: DFQATT and SNEGSKA (reference sequence).